Following are 9 T cell receptor beta chains from one sample sequenced in a study of blood T cells in healthy people across ages. A second PCR of about 7 to 11 cycles used a sample-barcoded 5' primer and a J-beta primer mix. TCRdb re-analysed the 5' RACE reads in MiXCR, keeping a single row per CDR3 protein. The sample shows about 970,000 distinct CDR3 sequences, about 53% of them seen only once. The specimen was blood. The receptors come from a woman aged 60-70 years in good health.

The rearrangement uses TRBV7-2 and TRBJ1-2; D gene unclear. V lost 0 bases, J lost 5 bases, and 10 bases lay in between. The germline gives CDR1 SGHTA, CDR2 FQGNSA. The CDR3 extends over 14 amino acids. DNA for the CDR3: TGTGCCAGCAGCTTAGCCGGGCCGGGATATGGCTACACCTTC. It is translated as CASSLAGPGYGYTF.

Points on this clonotype: The CDR3 ends on some other residue instead of the conserved phenylalanine or tryptophan, so this is likely a read error. The J gene is TRBJ2-4, the V gene TRBV10-3; D is tentatively TRBD1 or TRBD2 (5 bases each). The J call may be mistaken, given a closer DNA end match to TRBJ2-7. The CDR3 consists of 14 residues. Germline V CDR1 and CDR2: ENHRY, SYGVKD. CDR3 residues: CAISTGTNTYEQYL. The CDR3 nucleotides read TGTGCCATCAGTACCGGGACCAACACCTACGAGCAGTACTTA.

CDR3 DNA: TGCAGTGCTAGAGATCTCTTGGGGACAGATACGCAGTATTTT. This gives the protein CSARDLLGTDTQYF. V is TRBV20-1 and J is TRBJ2-3; D is ambiguous. CDR1 and CDR2 (germline): DFQATT, SNEGSKA (reference sequence). This CDR3 is 14 amino acids long. The V and J ends lost 0 bases and 3 bases respectively, with 10 bases between them.

The chain carries TRBV28 and TRBJ2-5, with 11 bases matching TRBD1. The V and J ends lost 5 bases and 3 bases, in that order; junction bases with no gene match: 5. CDR1 and CDR2 (germline): MDHEN, SYDVKM. The CDR3 extends over 15 amino acids. The CDR3 sequence is CASSPWTGGEETQYF. The DNA of the CDR3 is TGTGCCAGCAGTCCATGGACAGGGGGCGAAGAGACCCAGTACTTC.

V is TRBV5-1 and J is TRBJ2-2, with D maybe TRBD1 (6 bases). The V gene's germline CDR1 is SGHRS and CDR2 YFSETQ. This CDR3 is 16 amino acids long. V shed 4 bases and J shed 1 base, with 14 bases lying between them. CDR3 protein: CASSAAPTGNTGELFF. DNA of the CDR3: TGCGCCAGCAGCGCTGCCCCGACAGGGAACACCGGGGAGCTGTTTTTT.

Note on this clonotype: At one of its ends the junction is not consistent with the germline gene, which may arise from a read error. This chain uses TRBV5-1 with TRBJ2-5; perhaps TRBD2 as D (5 bases). This CDR3 contains 14 residues. CDR1 SGHRS and CDR2 YFSETQ come from the germline V gene. CDR3 coding DNA: TGTGCCAGCAGTTTTGCGGGTCCCCAAGAGACCCAGTACTTC. It yields the protein CASSFAGPQETQYF.

The rearrangement links TRBV20-1 to TRBJ1-5; maybe TRBD1 (5 bases). Germline CDR1 is DFQATT and CDR2 is SNEGSKA (reference sequence). The CDR3 totals 14 residues. Trimming cost V 2 bases and J 1 base, with 9 bases left between them. CDR3 coding DNA: TGCAGTGCTAGATCTTGGGGGAGCAATCAGCCCCAGCATTTT. Translated, it gives CSARSWGSNQPQHF.

This clonotype was detected only a few times. The chain links TRBV10-1 to TRBJ2-3; D gene uncertain. Trimming pared 4 bases from V and 1 base from J, leaving 9 bases between. Germline lookup yields CDR1 WNHNN and CDR2 SYGVQD (reference sequence). CDR3 length: 14 residues. CDR3 sequence: CASSVRRGTDTQYF. For the CDR3, the DNA is TGCGCCAGCAGTGTTAGAAGGGGCACAGATACGCAGTATTTT.

The chain couples TRBV2 to TRBJ2-7, with a tentative D call TRBD2 (6 bases). The CDR3 is made up of 12 amino acids. Germline assignment: CDR1 SNHLY and CDR2 FYNNEI. V lost 9 bases, J lost 3 bases, and 12 bases lay in between. Here the CDR3 reads CARSEGGYEQYF. The CDR3 DNA sequence: TGTGCCAGGTCTGAGGGAGGCTACGAGCAGTACTTC.